The 9 T cell receptor beta chains reported below all come from one sample, sequenced in a study of cytomegalovirus exposure and HLA in healthy donors. Primers: 60 Vbeta forward and 13 Jbeta reverse. The method was immunoSEQ multiplex PCR; TCRdb's version includes in-frame clones alone and lacks a portion of them. The sample has about 120,000 clones, approximately 80% seen once. Sequencing was carried out using PBMCs. All receptors derive from a woman aged 25-40 years in good health and CMV-seronegative.

The V and J genes are TRBV7-2 and TRBJ2-1; D not resolved. The V end lost 5 bases, the J end lost 5 bases, and 16 bases lay between the germline ends. Per germline, CDR1 SGHTA and CDR2 FQGNSA. The CDR3 has 15 residues. In DNA form, the CDR3 reads TGTGCCAGCAGCATAGGACCGAGGCTTAACAATGAGCAGTTCTTC. It is translated as CASSIGPRLNNEQFF. Together with reference TRBV7-2 and TRBJ2-1, the CDR3 gives the full variable domain: GAGVSQSPSNKVTEKGKDVELRCDPISGHTALYWYRQSLGQGLEFLIYFQGNSAPDKSGLPSDRFSAERTGGSVSTLTIQRTQQEDSAVYLCASSIGPRLNNEQFFGPGTRLTVL.

A few counts support this clone. The CDR3 is CASSGQGNNSPLHF. Written as DNA, the CDR3 is TGTGCCAGCAGTGGACAGGGGAATAATTCACCCCTCCACTTT. This sequence joins TRBV6-5 and TRBJ1-6, with 9 bases that match TRBD1. Germline V gives CDR1 MNHEY, CDR2 SVGAGI. V dropped 5 bases and J dropped 5; count of bases not matched to a gene: 1. The CDR3 has 14 amino acids.

Remarks on this clone: One end of the junction varies from germline; a read error may be responsible. V gene TRBV7-7 combines with J gene TRBJ2-5; 12 bases are a match to TRBD1. CDR3 length: 16 residues. Germline CDR1 SSHAT, CDR2 FNYEAQ (reference sequence). The CDR3 DNA reads as TGTGCTAGCAGCTTAGCCGGGACAGGGGGCCGGGAGACCCAGTACTTC. This codes for CASSLAGTGGRETQYF.

In DNA, the CDR3 is TGTGCCAGCAGTCCACCGCTACAGGGATCGAACACCGGGGAGCTGTTTTTT. Its translation: CASSPPLQGSNTGELFF. This chain joins TRBV2 and TRBJ2-2; maybe TRBD1 (6 bases). CDR1 and CDR2 from the germline V gene are SNHLY and FYNNEI. The CDR3 contains 17 residues. Trimming shortened V by 5 bases and J by 0 bases, and 16 bases separated the two germline ends.

This chain uses TRBV6-5 with TRBJ1-1; D is undetermined. The ends were cut back, 4 bases at V and 4 bases at J, with 13 bases in the middle. From germline, CDR1 is MNHEY and CDR2 SVGAGI. The CDR3 totals 14 residues. The CDR3 nucleotides read TGTGCCAGCAGTTTATCTAGCTCGGGCACTGAAGCTTTCTTT. It yields the protein CASSLSSSGTEAFF.

The chain links TRBV9 to TRBJ2-2, with 8 bases matching TRBD2. CDR1 SGDLS and CDR2 YYNGEE come from the germline V gene. The V and J ends lost 2 bases and 4 bases, in that order; junction bases with no gene match: 7. CDR3 size: 16 residues. CDR3 residues: CASSVRAGAGTGELFF. The CDR3 DNA reads as TGTGCCAGCAGCGTGCGAGCGGGAGCGGGCACCGGGGAGCTGTTTTTT.

V usage is TRBV28 and J usage is TRBJ1-6; 7 bases align to TRBD1. V gave up 5 bases and J gave up 10 bases; unmatched junction bases: 2. The CDR3 covers 12 residues. Per the germline V gene, CDR1 is MDHEN and CDR2 is SYDVKM. The CDR3, as DNA: TGTGCCAGCAGTCAGACAGGGTCACCCCTCCACTTT. Protein: CASSQTGSPLHF.

This CDR3 reads CTSSQECSGTYEQYF. The CDR3 nucleotides read TGCACCAGCAGCCAAGAATGCAGCGGGACCTACGAGCAGTACTTC. V gene TRBV1 combines with J gene TRBJ2-7; the table names TRBD2, a call not compared with the DNA. TRBV1 constitutes a pseudogene. This CDR3 has 15 residues.

This sequence joins TRBV19 and TRBJ1-2; 8 bases are a match to TRBD1. The CDR3 sequence is 17 residues long. V lost 4 bases to trimming and J lost 5 bases; unmatched junction nucleotides: 15. Germline CDR1 LNHDA, CDR2 SQIVND (reference sequence). The CDR3 DNA follows: TGTGCCAGTAGTACCCGGACAGGGCGACCTTTTGGATATGGCTACACCTTC. It codes for CASSTRTGRPFGYGYTF.